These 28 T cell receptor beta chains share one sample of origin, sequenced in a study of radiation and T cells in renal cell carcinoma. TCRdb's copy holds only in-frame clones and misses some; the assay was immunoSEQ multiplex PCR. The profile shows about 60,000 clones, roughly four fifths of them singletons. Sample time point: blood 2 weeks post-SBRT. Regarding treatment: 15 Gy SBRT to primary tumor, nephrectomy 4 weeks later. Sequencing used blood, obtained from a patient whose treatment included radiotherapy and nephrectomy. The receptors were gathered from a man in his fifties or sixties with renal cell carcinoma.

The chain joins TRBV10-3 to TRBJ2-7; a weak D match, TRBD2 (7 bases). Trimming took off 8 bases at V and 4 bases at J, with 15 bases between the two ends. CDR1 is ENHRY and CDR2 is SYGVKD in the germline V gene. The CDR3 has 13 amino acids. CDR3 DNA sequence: TGTGCCATCGGGGGGGACACTTCGTACGAGCAGTACGTC. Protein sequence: CAIGGDTSYEQYV.

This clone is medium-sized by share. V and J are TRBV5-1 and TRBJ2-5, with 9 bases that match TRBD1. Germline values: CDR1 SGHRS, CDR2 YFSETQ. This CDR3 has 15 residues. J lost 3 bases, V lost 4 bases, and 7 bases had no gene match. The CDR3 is CASSPNTGGKETQYF. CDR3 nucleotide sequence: TGCGCCAGCAGCCCCAACACAGGGGGCAAAGAGACCCAGTACTTC.

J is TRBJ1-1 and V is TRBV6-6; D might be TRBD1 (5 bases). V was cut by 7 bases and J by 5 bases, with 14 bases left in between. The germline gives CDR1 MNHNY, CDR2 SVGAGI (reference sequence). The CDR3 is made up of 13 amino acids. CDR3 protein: CASTHGGDTEAFF. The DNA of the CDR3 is TGTGCCAGCACCCACGGGGGGGATACTGAAGCTTTCTTT.

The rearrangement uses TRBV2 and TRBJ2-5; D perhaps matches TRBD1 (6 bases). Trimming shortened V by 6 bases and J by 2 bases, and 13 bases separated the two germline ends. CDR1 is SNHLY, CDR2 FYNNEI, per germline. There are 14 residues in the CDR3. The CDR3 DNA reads TGTGCCAGCAGAGGCAGGGGCTCACAAGAGACCCAGTACTTC. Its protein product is CASRGRGSQETQYF.

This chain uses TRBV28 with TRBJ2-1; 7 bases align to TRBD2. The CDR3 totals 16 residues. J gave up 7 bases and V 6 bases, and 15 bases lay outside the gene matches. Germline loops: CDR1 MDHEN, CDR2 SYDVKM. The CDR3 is CASRHQLAWSKNEQFF. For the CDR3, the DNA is TGTGCCAGCAGGCACCAACTAGCGTGGAGCAAGAATGAGCAGTTCTTC.

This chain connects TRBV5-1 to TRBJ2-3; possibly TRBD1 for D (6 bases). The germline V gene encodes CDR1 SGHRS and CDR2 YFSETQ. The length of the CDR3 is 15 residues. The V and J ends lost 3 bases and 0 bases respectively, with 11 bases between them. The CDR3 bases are TGCGCCAGCAGCTCTGCAGGGGCGAGCACAGATACGCAGTATTTT. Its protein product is CASSSAGASTDTQYF.

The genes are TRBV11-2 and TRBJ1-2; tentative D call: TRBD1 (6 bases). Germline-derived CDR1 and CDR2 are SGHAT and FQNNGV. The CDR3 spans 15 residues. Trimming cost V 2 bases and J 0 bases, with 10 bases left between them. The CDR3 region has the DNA TGTGCCAGCAGCTTAAGCAGGGGAACTAACTATGGCTACACCTTC. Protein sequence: CASSLSRGTNYGYTF.

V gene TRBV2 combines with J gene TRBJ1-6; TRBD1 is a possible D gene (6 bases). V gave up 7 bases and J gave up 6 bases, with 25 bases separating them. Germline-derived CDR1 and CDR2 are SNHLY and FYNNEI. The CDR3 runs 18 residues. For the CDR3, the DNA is TGTGCCAGCAAAACGACCGGGAGCTACTGGGGGGCTAATTCACCCCTCCACTTT. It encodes CASKTTGSYWGANSPLHF.

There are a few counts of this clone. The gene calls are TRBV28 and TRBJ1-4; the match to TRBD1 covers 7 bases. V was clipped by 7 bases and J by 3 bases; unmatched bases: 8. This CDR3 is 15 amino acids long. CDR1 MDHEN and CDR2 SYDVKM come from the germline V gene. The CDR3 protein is CASTPAGGANEKLFF. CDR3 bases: TGTGCCAGCACCCCAGCAGGGGGAGCTAATGAAAAACTGTTTTTT. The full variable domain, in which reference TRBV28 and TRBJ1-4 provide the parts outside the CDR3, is DVKVTQSSRYLVKRTGEKVFLECVQDMDHENMFWYRQDPGLGLRLIYFSYDVKMKEKGDIPEGYSVSREKKERFSLILESASTNQTSMYLCASTPAGGANEKLFFGSGTQLSVL.

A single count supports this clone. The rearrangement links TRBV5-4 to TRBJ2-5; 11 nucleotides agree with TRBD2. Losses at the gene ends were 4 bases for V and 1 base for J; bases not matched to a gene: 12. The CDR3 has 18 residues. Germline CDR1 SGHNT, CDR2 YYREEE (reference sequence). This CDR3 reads CASSLDGTSGDTQETQYF. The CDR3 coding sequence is TGTGCCAGCAGCCTGGATGGGACTAGCGGAGACACCCAAGAGACCCAGTACTTC.

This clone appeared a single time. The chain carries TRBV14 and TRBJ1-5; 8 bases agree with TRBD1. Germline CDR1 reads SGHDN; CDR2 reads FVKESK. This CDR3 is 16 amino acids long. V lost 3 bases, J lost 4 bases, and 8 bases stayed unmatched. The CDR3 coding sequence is TGTGCCAGCAGCCAGTGGACAGGGACGTGGAATCAGCCCCAGCATTTT. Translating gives CASSQWTGTWNQPQHF.

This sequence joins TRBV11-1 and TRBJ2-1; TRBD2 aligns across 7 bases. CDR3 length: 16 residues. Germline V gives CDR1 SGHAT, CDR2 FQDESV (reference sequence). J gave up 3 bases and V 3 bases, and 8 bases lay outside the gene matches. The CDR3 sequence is CASSFTAGEGYNEQFF. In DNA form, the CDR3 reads TGTGCCAGCAGCTTTACGGCGGGAGAGGGCTACAATGAGCAGTTCTTC.

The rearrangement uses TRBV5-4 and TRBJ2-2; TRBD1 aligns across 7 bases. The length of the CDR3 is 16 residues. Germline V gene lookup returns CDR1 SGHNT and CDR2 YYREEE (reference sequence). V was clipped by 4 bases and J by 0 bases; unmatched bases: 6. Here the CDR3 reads CASSINRGANTGELFF. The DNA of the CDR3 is TGTGCCAGCAGCATAAACAGGGGCGCGAACACCGGGGAGCTGTTTTTT.

The CDR3 DNA reads as TGTGCCAGCAGTGAAGTGGAGGGATACGAGCAGTACGTC. Translated: CASSEVEGYEQYV. The J gene is TRBJ2-7, the V gene TRBV2, with a weak D call TRBD2 (6 bases). Germline V gene data show CDR1 as SNHLY and CDR2 as FYNNEI. There are 13 residues in the CDR3. The V end lost 1 base, the J end lost 4 bases, and 8 bases lay between the germline ends.

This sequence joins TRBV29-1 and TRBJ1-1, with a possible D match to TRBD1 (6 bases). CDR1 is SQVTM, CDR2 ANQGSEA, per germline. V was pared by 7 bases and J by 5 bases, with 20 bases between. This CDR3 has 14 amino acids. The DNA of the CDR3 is TGCAGCGCCCGCCTGGCAGGGGAAGGGACTGAAGCTTTCTTT. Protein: CSARLAGEGTEAFF.

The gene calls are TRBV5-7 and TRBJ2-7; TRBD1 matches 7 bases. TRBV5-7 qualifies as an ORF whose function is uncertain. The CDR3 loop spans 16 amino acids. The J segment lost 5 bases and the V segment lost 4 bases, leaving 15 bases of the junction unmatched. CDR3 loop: CASSHFQTGYKHEQYV. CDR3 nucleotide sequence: TGTGCCAGCAGCCACTTCCAGACAGGGTATAAGCACGAGCAGTACGTC.

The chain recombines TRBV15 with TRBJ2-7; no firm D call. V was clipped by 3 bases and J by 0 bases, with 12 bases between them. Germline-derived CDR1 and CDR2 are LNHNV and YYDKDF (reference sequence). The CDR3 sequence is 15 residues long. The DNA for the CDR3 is TGTGCCACCAGCAGGGCGGCCGCTAGCTCCTACGAGCAGTACGTC. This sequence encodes CATSRAAASSYEQYV.

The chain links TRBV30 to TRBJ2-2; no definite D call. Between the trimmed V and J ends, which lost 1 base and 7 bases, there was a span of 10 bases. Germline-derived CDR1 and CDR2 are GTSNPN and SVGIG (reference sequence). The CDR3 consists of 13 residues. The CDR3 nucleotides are TGTGCCTGGAGTGCCGGGTTGGACGGGGAGCTGTTTTTT. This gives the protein CAWSAGLDGELFF.

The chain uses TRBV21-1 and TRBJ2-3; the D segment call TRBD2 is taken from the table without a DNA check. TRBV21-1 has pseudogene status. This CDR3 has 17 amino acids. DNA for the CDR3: TGTGCCAGCAGCAAGGGAGCGGGGGGATCTAGCACAGATACGCAGTATTTT. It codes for CASSKGAGGSSTDTQYF.

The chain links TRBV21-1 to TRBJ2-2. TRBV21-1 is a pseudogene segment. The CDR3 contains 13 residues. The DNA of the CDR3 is TGTGCCAGCAGCAGCATTGGCACCGGGGAGCTGTTTTTT. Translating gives CASSSIGTGELFF.

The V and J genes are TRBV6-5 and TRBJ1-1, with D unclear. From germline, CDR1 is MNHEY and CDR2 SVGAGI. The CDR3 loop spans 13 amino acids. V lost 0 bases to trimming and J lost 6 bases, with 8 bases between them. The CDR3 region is CASSYSRAAEAFF. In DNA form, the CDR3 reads TGTGCCAGCAGTTACTCGAGGGCCGCTGAAGCTTTCTTT.

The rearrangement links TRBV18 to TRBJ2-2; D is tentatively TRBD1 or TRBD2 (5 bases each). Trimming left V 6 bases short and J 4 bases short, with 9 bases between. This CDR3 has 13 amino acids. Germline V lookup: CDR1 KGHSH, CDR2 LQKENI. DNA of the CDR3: TGTGCCAGCTCCCTGAGGGGCACCGGGGAGCTGTTTTTT. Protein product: CASSLRGTGELFF.

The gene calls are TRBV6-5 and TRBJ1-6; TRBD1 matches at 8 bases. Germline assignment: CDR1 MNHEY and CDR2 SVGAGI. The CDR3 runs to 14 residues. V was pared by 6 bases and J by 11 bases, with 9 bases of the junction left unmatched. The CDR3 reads CASSQDRGGTPLHF. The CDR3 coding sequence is TGTGCCAGCAGCCAAGACAGGGGAGGAACACCCCTCCACTTT.

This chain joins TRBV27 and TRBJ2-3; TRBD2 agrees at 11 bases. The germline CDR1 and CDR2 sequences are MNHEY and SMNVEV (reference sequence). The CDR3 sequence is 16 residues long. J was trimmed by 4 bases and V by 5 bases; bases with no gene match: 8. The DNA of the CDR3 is TGTGCCAGCAGTCCAACTAGCGGGAGACCGCCAGATACGCAGTATTTT. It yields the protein CASSPTSGRPPDTQYF.

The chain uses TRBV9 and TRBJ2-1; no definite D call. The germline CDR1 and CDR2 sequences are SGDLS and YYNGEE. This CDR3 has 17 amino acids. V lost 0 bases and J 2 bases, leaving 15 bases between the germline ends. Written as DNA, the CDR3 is TGTGCCAGCAGCGTAGTACGGGCAGCGAGCGCCTACAATGAGCAGTTCTTC. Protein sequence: CASSVVRAASAYNEQFF.

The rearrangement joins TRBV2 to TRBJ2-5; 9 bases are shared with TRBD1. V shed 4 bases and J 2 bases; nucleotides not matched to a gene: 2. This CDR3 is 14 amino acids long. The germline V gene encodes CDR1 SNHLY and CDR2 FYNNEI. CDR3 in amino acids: CASSGDRGQETQYF. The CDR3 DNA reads TGTGCCAGCAGTGGAGACAGGGGGCAAGAGACCCAGTACTTC.

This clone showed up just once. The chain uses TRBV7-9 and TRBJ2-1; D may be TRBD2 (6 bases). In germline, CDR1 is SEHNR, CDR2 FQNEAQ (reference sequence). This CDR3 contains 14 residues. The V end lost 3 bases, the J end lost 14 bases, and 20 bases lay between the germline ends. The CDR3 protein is CASSFPSGTSRKFF. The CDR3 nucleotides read TGTGCCAGCAGCTTCCCATCCGGCACTAGCAGAAAGTTCTTC. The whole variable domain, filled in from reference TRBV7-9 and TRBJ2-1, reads DTGVSQNPRHKITKRGQNVTFRCDPISEHNRLYWYRQTLGQGPEFLTYFQNEAQLEKSRLLSDRFSAERPKGSFSTLEIQRTEQGDSAMYLCASSFPSGTSRKFFGPGTRLTVL.

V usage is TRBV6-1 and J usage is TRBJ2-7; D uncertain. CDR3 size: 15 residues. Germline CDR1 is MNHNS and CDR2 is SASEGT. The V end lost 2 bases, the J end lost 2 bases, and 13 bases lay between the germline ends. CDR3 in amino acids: CASSEYSPQPYEQYV. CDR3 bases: TGTGCCAGCAGTGAATACAGCCCCCAACCCTACGAGCAGTACGTC.